This T cell receptor beta chain stems from a study of blood T cell repertoires in COVID-19. Study at large: COVID-19 samples, acute and convalescent, were from the United States, Italy and Spain. PBMCs, B-cell-depleted T cells, or T cells were the source of the cDNA or gDNA that made up the material.

The CDR3 contains 12 residues. V shed 6 bases and J 9 bases; nucleotides not matched to a gene: 7. Per the original methods: Amplification of reference gene primers provided the estimated nucleated cell counts. The method was immunoSEQ multiplex PCR; TCRdb's version includes in-frame clones alone and lacks a portion of them. The DNA was the basis for D and trimming; V, J and clone size are from that table. The sample has 130,000 to 150,000 clones, more than 80% seen once. This TCR came from a woman over 75 in a cohort sampled during active or convalescent COVID-19. Sequenced sample: peripheral blood. The rearrangement links TRBV12-3 or TRBV12-4 to TRBJ1-1, with 7 bases matching TRBD1. CDR3: CASSRMTGQAFF. DNA for the CDR3: TGTGCCAGCAGCCGGATGACAGGGCAAGCTTTCTTT.